This T cell receptor (beta chain) was found in a study of response to subunit inactivated influenza vaccine. TCRdb fed the RT-PCR reads into MiXCR, producing one record per CDR3 protein. The sample has around 790,000 distinct CDR3 sequences, about 20% seen once. Study conclusions and caveats: There was a suggestion from the authors that each seasonal influenza vaccination recruits few new T cells.

The germline V gene encodes CDR1 SGHTA and CDR2 FQGNSA. The CDR3 spans 14 residues. With 5 bases removed from V and 5 bases from J, the gap between germline ends came to 12 bases. Only a few counts were recorded for this clonotype. What it binds is not known. The chain combines TRBV7-2 with TRBJ2-2; D is tentatively TRBD1 or TRBD2 (5 bases each). The receptor's source is a man aged 50-60 years who received an inactivated influenza vaccine. The sequenced sample was PBMCs from blood, obtained more than 4 days after vaccination. The CDR3 sequence is CASSPQWGTGELFF. CDR3 DNA: TGTGCCAGCAGCCCCCAATGGGGGACCGGGGAGCTGTTTTTT.